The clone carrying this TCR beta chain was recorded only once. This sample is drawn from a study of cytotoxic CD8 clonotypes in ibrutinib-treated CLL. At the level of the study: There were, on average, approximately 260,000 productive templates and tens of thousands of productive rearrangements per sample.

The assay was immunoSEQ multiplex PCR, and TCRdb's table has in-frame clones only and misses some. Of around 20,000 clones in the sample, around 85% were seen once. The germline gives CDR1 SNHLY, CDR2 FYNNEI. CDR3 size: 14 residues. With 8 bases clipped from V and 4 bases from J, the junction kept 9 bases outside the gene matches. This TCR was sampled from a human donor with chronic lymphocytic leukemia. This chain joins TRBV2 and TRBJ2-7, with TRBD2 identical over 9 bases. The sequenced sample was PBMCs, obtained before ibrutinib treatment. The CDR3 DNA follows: TGTGCCAGCCGATTAGCGGGGGCCATATACGAGCAGTACTTC. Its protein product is CASRLAGAIYEQYF.